These 23 T cell receptor beta chains were sequenced from one sample in a study of shared T cell receptors in the human thymus. TCRdb keeps only in-frame clones here, not all; method: immunoSEQ multiplex PCR. The sample yields 630,000 or so clones, around 87% seen once. These data also featured in a second study, about human thymus T cells.

Specimen: thymocytes. The receptors derive from a boy in the first two years of life with a congenital heart defect.

CDR3 nucleotides: TGTGCCAGCAGTTCACCGACAGGGGGCTTCAATGAGCAGTTCTTC. Translation gives CASSSPTGGFNEQFF. This chain uses TRBV27 with TRBJ2-1, with TRBD1 matching over 10 bases. This CDR3 has 15 residues. The V segment lost 4 bases and the J segment 6 bases; nucleotides outside the gene matches: 6. Germline V gene data show CDR1 as MNHEY and CDR2 as SMNVEV (reference sequence).

The V gene is TRBV4-3, the J gene TRBJ1-5; 8 bases are shared with TRBD1. The CDR3 length is 15 residues. With V trimmed by 0 bases and J by 6 bases, 4 bases remained unmatched. CDR1 is LGHNA, CDR2 YSLEER, per germline. The CDR3, as DNA: TGCGCCAGCAGCCAAGAAGGACAGGGATCTCAGCCCCAGCATTTT. Translating gives CASSQEGQGSQPQHF.

Concerning this clone itself: The sample carries other DNA sequences with the same CDR3. The CDR3 nucleotides read TGTGCCAGCAGTTTTGGGGGGAATCAGCCCCAGCATTTT. Translated: CASSFGGNQPQHF. The rearrangement joins TRBV27 to TRBJ1-5; D perhaps matches TRBD1 (5 bases). This CDR3 spans 13 amino acids. V lost 3 bases and J 4 bases, leaving 7 bases between the germline ends. CDR1 and CDR2 (germline): MNHEY, SMNVEV (reference sequence).

The rearrangement joins TRBV9 to TRBJ2-5, with TRBD2 as a possible D gene (6 bases). The CDR3 loop spans 15 amino acids. V was shortened by 0 bases and J by 2 bases, with 11 bases between the two germline ends. The V gene's germline CDR1 is SGDLS and CDR2 YYNGEE. CDR3 protein: CASSVAGGIQETQYF. In nucleotides, the CDR3 is TGTGCCAGCAGCGTAGCTGGGGGGATTCAAGAGACCCAGTACTTC.

The chain carries TRBV28 and TRBJ1-1; D possibly corresponds to TRBD1 (6 bases). This CDR3 spans 17 amino acids. V was pared by 0 bases and J by 1 base, with 15 bases between. Germline CDR1 is MDHEN and CDR2 is SYDVKM. CDR3 coding DNA: TGTGCCAGCAGTTTATGCTCCGGGACACCCAAGAACACTGAAGCTTTCTTT. The encoded protein is CASSLCSGTPKNTEAFF. Supplemented by reference TRBV28 and TRBJ1-1, the full variable domain reads DVKVTQSSRYLVKRTGEKVFLECVQDMDHENMFWYRQDPGLGLRLIYFSYDVKMKEKGDIPEGYSVSREKKERFSLILESASTNQTSMYLCASSLCSGTPKNTEAFFGQGTRLTVV.

This rearrangement joins TRBV11-2 to TRBJ2-5; TRBD1 agrees at 9 bases. V dropped 5 bases and J dropped 4; count of bases not matched to a gene: 5. The germline gives CDR1 SGHAT, CDR2 FQNNGV. The CDR3 extends over 14 amino acids. In DNA form, the CDR3 reads TGTGCCAGCAGCCCCGGGACAGGGCCAGAGACCCAGTACTTC. Protein: CASSPGTGPETQYF.

J is TRBJ1-6 and V is TRBV14, with 7 bases that match TRBD1. CDR1 is SGHDN, CDR2 FVKESK, per germline. V trimming: 1 base; J trimming: 8 bases; junction bases outside the gene matches: 8. This CDR3 has 16 residues. The CDR3 spells CASSQGQGGRDSPLHF. The CDR3 DNA is TGTGCCAGCAGCCAAGGCCAAGGGGGCCGAGATTCACCCCTCCACTTT.

The rearrangement links TRBV5-5 to TRBJ1-2; no reliable D call. Germline assignment: CDR1 SGHKS and CDR2 YYEKEE (reference sequence). This CDR3 comprises 14 residues. Trimming cost V 1 base and J 4 bases, with 11 bases left between them. The CDR3 sequence: CASSLPGFSYGYTF. CDR3 DNA: TGTGCCAGCAGCTTGCCGGGGTTTTCCTATGGCTACACCTTC.

The chain joins TRBV12-5 to TRBJ2-1; 9 nucleotides align to TRBD1. This CDR3 spans 16 amino acids. Per the germline V gene, CDR1 is LGHNT and CDR2 is FRNRAP. Trimming cost V 0 bases and J 2 bases; bases outside gene matches: 2. In nucleotides, the CDR3 is TGTGCTAGTGGTTTGGTACAGGGGGCAACCTACAATGAGCAGTTCTTC. Translating gives CASGLVQGATYNEQFF.

This chain links TRBV4-3 with TRBJ2-1, with D possibly TRBD1 on 5 matching bases. Trimming left V 3 bases short and J 7 bases short, with 13 bases between. The CDR3 is made up of 14 amino acids. From germline, CDR1 is LGHNA and CDR2 YSLEER. The CDR3 sequence: CASSHSQGSNEQFF. Written as DNA, the CDR3 is TGCGCCAGCAGCCATAGCCAGGGATCGAATGAGCAGTTCTTC.

This clone showed up just a few times. This chain joins TRBV25-1 and TRBJ1-3; tentative D call: TRBD1 (5 bases). In germline, CDR1 is MGHDK, CDR2 SYGVNS. V shed 6 bases and J shed 7 bases, with 10 bases lying between them. This CDR3 has 12 amino acids. The DNA for the CDR3 is TGTGCCAGCAGGGACATGGTGAACACCATATATTTT. As protein: CASRDMVNTIYF. Variable domain in full (rest from reference TRBV25-1 and TRBJ1-3): EADIYQTPRYLVIGTGKKITLECSQTMGHDKMYWYQQDPGMELHLIHYSYGVNSTEKGDLSSESTVSRIRTEHFPLTLESARPSHTSQYLCASRDMVNTIYFGEGSWLTVV.

The chain is built from TRBV4-3 and TRBJ1-3, with 9 bases that match TRBD1. The CDR3 covers 21 residues. CDR1 LGHNA and CDR2 YSLEER come from the germline V gene. The junction had 16 bases not matched to a gene; V was cut back by 1 base and J by 0 bases. CDR3 nucleotide sequence: TGCGCCAGCAGCCAAGTCAACCACGGGACAGGGTATCCTCTCTCTGGAAACACCATATATTTT. This encodes CASSQVNHGTGYPLSGNTIYF.

Only a few counts were recorded for this clone. V usage is TRBV28 and J usage is TRBJ2-2; 10 bases fit TRBD1. V trimming: 3 bases; J trimming: 8 bases; junction bases outside the gene matches: 6. The CDR3 totals 15 residues. Per germline, CDR1 MDHEN and CDR2 SYDVKM. The CDR3 DNA is TGTGCCAGCAGTTTCAGGACAGGGGGTTCTGGGGAGCTGTTTTTT. Its translation is CASSFRTGGSGELFF.

This clone was seen only once. V gene TRBV11-2 combines with J gene TRBJ2-2, with 12 bases lining up with TRBD2. V lost 1 base to trimming and J lost 7 bases; unmatched junction nucleotides: 4. This CDR3 is built from 16 residues. Germline V gene sequence: CDR1 SGHAT, CDR2 FQNNGV. DNA for the CDR3: TGTGCCAGCAGCTTAGCGCTAGCGGGGGGGCACGGGGAGCTGTTTTTT. Protein: CASSLALAGGHGELFF.

The V gene is TRBV4-3, the J gene TRBJ1-5; possibly TRBD1 for D (6 bases). V shed 3 bases and J shed 3 bases, with 12 bases lying between them. The CDR3 runs to 15 residues. Germline CDR1 LGHNA, CDR2 YSLEER. For the CDR3, the DNA is TGCGCCAGCAGCCAGGCACAGGGATACAATCAGCCCCAGCATTTT. This codes for CASSQAQGYNQPQHF.

The rearrangement links TRBV5-6 to TRBJ2-1, with TRBD2 matching 7 bases. V trimming: 0 bases; J trimming: 0 bases; junction bases outside the gene matches: 6. The CDR3 contains 17 residues. The V gene's germline CDR1 is SGHDT and CDR2 YYEEEE. The CDR3 sequence is CASSLGAGLSSYNEQFF. The CDR3 DNA sequence: TGTGCCAGCAGCTTGGGAGCGGGACTCAGCTCCTACAATGAGCAGTTCTTC.

The chain has TRBV7-9 and TRBJ1-1, with D possibly matching TRBD1 (5 bases). Trimming took off 3 bases at V and 5 bases at J, with 13 bases between the two ends. Germline V gives CDR1 SEHNR, CDR2 FQNEAQ (reference sequence). The CDR3 totals 14 residues. Here the CDR3 DNA reads TGTGCCAGCAGCTTTAGGGGAAAGGATACTGAAGCTTTCTTT. This translates into CASSFRGKDTEAFF. Full variable domain (missing parts from reference TRBV7-9 and TRBJ1-1): DTGVSQNPRHKITKRGQNVTFRCDPISEHNRLYWYRQTLGQGPEFLTYFQNEAQLEKSRLLSDRFSAERPKGSFSTLEIQRTEQGDSAMYLCASSFRGKDTEAFFGQGTRLTVV.

The chain joins TRBV5-6 to TRBJ2-7; a weak D match, TRBD1 (6 bases). The CDR3 is 14 residues long. Germline-derived CDR1 and CDR2 are SGHDT and YYEEEE. V was trimmed by 2 bases and J by 5 bases, leaving 14 bases between them. The CDR3: CASSFLGGKDEQYF. CDR3 nucleotides: TGTGCCAGCAGCTTTTTAGGGGGAAAGGACGAGCAGTACTTC.

This clone came up once. The V call is TRBV5-6, the J call TRBJ2-2, with 9 positions matching TRBD1. With V trimmed by 2 bases and J by 6 bases, 5 bases remained unmatched. Germline-derived CDR1 and CDR2 are SGHDT and YYEEEE. CDR3 length equals 15 residues. The CDR3 is CASSLGQGRAGELFF. The CDR3 DNA follows: TGTGCCAGCAGCTTAGGACAGGGGCGAGCCGGGGAGCTGTTTTTT.

V is TRBV9 and J is TRBJ1-2, with unresolved D. CDR3 length: 15 residues. CDR1 and CDR2 (germline): SGDLS, YYNGEE. The V end was cut by 1 base, the J end by 6 bases, with 16 bases between. CDR3 coding DNA: TGTGCCAGCAGCGTAAGGGAGGCCGACCCGAATGGCTACACCTTC. Translation gives CASSVREADPNGYTF. Supplemented by reference TRBV9 and TRBJ1-2, the full variable domain reads DSGVTQTPKHLITATGQRVTLRCSPRSGDLSVYWYQQSLDQGLQFLIQYYNGEERAKGNILERFSAQQFPDLHSELNLSSLELGDSALYFCASSVREADPNGYTFGSGTRLTVV.

This rearrangement joins TRBV4-3 to TRBJ2-5, with 12 bases fitting TRBD2. Germline V gene lookup returns CDR1 LGHNA and CDR2 YSLEER. The V and J ends lost 3 bases and 5 bases, in that order; junction bases with no gene match: 13. The CDR3 totals 18 residues. The CDR3 bases are TGCGCCAGCAGCCATCATACCCTTACTAGCGGGGGGCCGGAGACCCAGTACTTC. This sequence encodes CASSHHTLTSGGPETQYF.

A single count supports this clone. The chain joins TRBV7-2 to TRBJ2-1, with 7 bases aligning to TRBD2. The junction had 15 bases not matched to a gene; V was cut back by 5 bases and J by 5 bases. Germline V gene lookup returns CDR1 SGHTA and CDR2 FQGNSA. This CDR3 has 17 residues. CDR3 bases: TGTGCCAGCAGCCGATTCATCTCTAGCGGAAGAAACAATGAGCAGTTCTTC. This translates into CASSRFISSGRNNEQFF.

The chain joins TRBV5-6 to TRBJ2-3; tentatively, D is TRBD2 (6 bases). Germline CDR1 and CDR2: SGHDT and YYEEEE. CDR3 length: 16 residues. Trimming shortened V by 3 bases and J by 0 bases, and 14 bases separated the two germline ends. The CDR3 DNA sequence: TGTGCCAGCAGCTGGCCGGGAGCGGTGAGCACAGATACGCAGTATTTT. Amino acids: CASSWPGAVSTDTQYF.